Following are 6 T cell receptor beta chains from one sample sequenced in a study of blood T cell repertoires in COVID-19. The table came from immunoSEQ multiplex PCR; TCRdb's copy has only in-frame clones and leaves some out. The repertoire holds about 98,000 clones, with 70% to 80% as singletons. Sequencing was done on a sample of peripheral blood. These TCRs come from a man aged 55 to 70 with active or convalescent COVID-19.

This clone is a singleton in its sample. The rearrangement uses TRBV18 and TRBJ1-2; 7 bases fit TRBD1. V was clipped by 1 base and J by 6 bases; unmatched bases: 8. Per germline, CDR1 KGHSH and CDR2 LQKENI. This CDR3 is built from 15 residues. CDR3 sequence (DNA): TGTGCCAGCTCACCACAGGGGGCCGGGTCTAATGGCTACACCTTC. It yields the protein CASSPQGAGSNGYTF.

The chain employs TRBV29-1 and TRBJ1-4; TRBD1 agrees at 7 bases. This CDR3 has 12 amino acids. The germline V gene has CDR1 SQVTM and CDR2 ANQGSEA. With V trimmed by 6 bases and J by 4 bases, 2 bases remained unmatched. The CDR3 DNA reads TGCAGCGTCCAGGGGGTTAATGAAAAACTGTTTTTT. It yields the protein CSVQGVNEKLFF.

J is TRBJ1-1 and V is TRBV18, with D hard to call. The CDR3 has 14 residues. Trimming stripped 8 bases from V and 0 bases from J, with 13 bases between. Germline loops: CDR1 KGHSH, CDR2 LQKENI. The CDR3 loop is CASHPRNLNTEAFF. Written as DNA, the CDR3 is TGTGCCAGCCACCCCAGGAACCTGAACACTGAAGCTTTCTTT.

The V call is TRBV2, the J call TRBJ2-7, with TRBD2 matching over 8 bases. In germline, CDR1 is SNHLY, CDR2 FYNNEI. The CDR3 is made up of 15 amino acids. With 4 bases clipped from V and 1 base from J, the junction kept 6 bases outside the gene matches. CDR3 DNA sequence: TGTGCCAGCAGTGTCACTAGCGGCCCTTCCTACGAGCAGTACTTC. Protein product: CASSVTSGPSYEQYF.

The rearrangement uses TRBV24-1 and TRBJ2-5, with TRBD1 matching over 12 bases. The ends lost 4 bases at V and 5 bases at J; junction bases unmatched: 4. The CDR3 has 15 amino acids. Germline lookup yields CDR1 KGHDR and CDR2 SFDVKD. This chain's CDR3 is CATSDRDRGHETQYF. The CDR3 bases are TGTGCCACCAGTGACCGGGACAGGGGGCACGAGACCCAGTACTTC.

The CDR3 coding sequence is TGTGCCAGCAGCTCAAAGCGGGAGAGGGAGCAGTACTTC. Translation gives CASSSKREREQYF. V and J are TRBV7-2 and TRBJ2-7, with 8 nucleotides matching TRBD2. Germline CDR1 and CDR2: SGHTA and FQGNSA. Trimming removed 4 bases from V and 7 bases from J; junction bases left unmatched: 6. This CDR3 is built from 13 residues.